The 7 T cell receptor beta chains given below trace back to one sample, sequenced in a study of T cell responses to AZD1222 COVID-19 vaccine listed by TCRdb under 2021. The time point label, as the study defines it: baseline before first vaccination. The library was obtained by the immunoSEQ multiplex PCR assay. As stored in TCRdb, this immuneACCESS dataset retains in-frame rearrangements with V and J assigned. A fraction of the clones does not appear; measured against another copy, unresolved V genes explain less than half of the discrepancy, and the remainder lacks a known reason. Counted in this sample were some 190,000 clones; around 94% of them appeared once. 1% to 1.5% of the sample is in the top ten clones. This specimen was peripheral blood, taken on day 0 of AZD1222 vaccination. The receptors shown here come from an adult in good health.

The V gene is TRBV10-3, the J gene TRBJ2-2, with D tentatively TRBD2 (6 bases). Per germline, CDR1 ENHRY and CDR2 SYGVKD. The V end was cut by 3 bases, the J end by 7 bases, with 15 bases between. The CDR3 totals 15 residues. The CDR3 DNA reads TGTGCCATCAGTGAATCCGGAGGGGAGAACGGGGAGCTGTTTTTT. Translating it yields CAISESGGENGELFF.

Comments on this clone: At one of its ends the junction is not consistent with the germline gene, which may arise from a read error. The rearrangement links TRBV7-8 to TRBJ1-3; no reliable D call. The CDR3 length is 15 residues. Germline-derived CDR1 and CDR2 are SGHVS and FQNEAQ. The CDR3 here is CASSLAPTAGNTIYF. DNA of the CDR3: TGTGCCAGCAGCTTAGCCCCCACTGCTGGGAACACCATATATTTT.

The V call is TRBV28, the J call TRBJ2-1; no reliable D call. With 11 bases removed from V and 4 bases from J, the gap between germline ends came to 15 bases. The CDR3 runs to 13 residues. In germline, CDR1 is MDHEN, CDR2 SYDVKM. CDR3 sequence reads: CAAHGASYNEQFF. CDR3 coding DNA: TGTGCCGCCCATGGAGCATCTTACAATGAGCAGTTCTTC.

The V gene is TRBV5-4, the J gene TRBJ2-7; 7 nucleotides agree with TRBD1. Germline V CDR1 and CDR2: SGHNT, YYREEE (reference sequence). This CDR3 region has 13 residues. With 4 bases clipped from V and 3 bases from J, the junction kept 4 bases outside the gene matches. In DNA, the CDR3 is TGTGCCAGCAGCATGAGACAGGGCTACGAGCAGTACTTC. Protein sequence: CASSMRQGYEQYF.

The rearrangement joins TRBV11-2 to TRBJ1-6; tentatively, D is TRBD1 (5 bases). This CDR3 is built from 11 residues. Trimming removed 6 bases at V and 10 bases at J, with 7 bases between. Germline-derived CDR1 and CDR2 are SGHAT and FQNNGV. Written as DNA, the CDR3 is TGTGCCAGCAGTGGGGGATCACCCCTCCACTTT. The encoded protein is CASSGGSPLHF. The variable domain in full, completed from reference TRBV11-2 and TRBJ1-6, reads EAGVAQSPRYKIIEKRQSVAFWCNPISGHATLYWYQQILGQGPKLLIQFQNNGVVDDSQLPKDRFSAERLKGVDSTLKIQPAKLEDSAVYLCASSGGSPLHFGNGTRLTVT.

The V gene is TRBV28, the J gene TRBJ1-1; 9 bases agree with TRBD1. Losses at the gene ends were 1 base for V and 4 bases for J; bases not matched to a gene: 4. The V gene's germline CDR1 is MDHEN and CDR2 SYDVKM. The CDR3 is made up of 15 amino acids. CDR3 in amino acids: CASSLSAGQGTEAFF. The CDR3 region has the DNA TGTGCCAGCAGTTTATCTGCGGGACAGGGCACTGAAGCTTTCTTT.

This clone appeared a single time. The chain recombines TRBV5-5 with TRBJ1-4; 7 bases agree with TRBD1. Unmatched junction bases numbered 5, after V lost 0 bases and J lost 3 bases. CDR3 length: 16 residues. Germline CDR1 reads SGHKS; CDR2 reads YYEKEE (reference sequence). The DNA of the CDR3 is TGTGCCAGCAGCTTGGGGATGACAGGGCCTAATGAAAAACTGTTTTTT. It codes for CASSLGMTGPNEKLFF.